The clone carrying this T cell receptor beta chain was seen a handful of times. The CDR3 is made up of 13 amino acids. The germline V gene encodes CDR1 KGHDR and CDR2 SFDVKD. V was shortened by 9 bases and J by 3 bases, with 11 bases between the two germline ends. Attachment of unique molecular identifiers was made to individual cDNA molecules. MiXCR was run by TCRdb on the 5' RACE reads, yielding one entry per CDR3 protein. The sample includes some 87,000 distinct CDR3 sequences, over 10% of them seen just once. The record originates from a study of early T cells in non-severe SARS-CoV-2 infection. This receptor was taken from an adult who was a healthcare worker with PCR-confirmed SARS-CoV-2 infection or an uninfected control (not recorded which). V usage is TRBV24-1 and J usage is TRBJ2-1; a possible D gene is TRBD2 (6 bases). The sequencing input was whole blood. The CDR3 DNA follows: TGTGCCACCCGGGATAGCGGCTACAATGAGCAGTTCTTC. The encoded protein is CATRDSGYNEQFF.